A single sample is the source of the 10 T cell receptor beta chains below, sequenced in a study of high-grade serous ovarian cancer treatment subgroups. Tumor samples were obtained before definitive surgery or chemotherapy. Assay used: immunoSEQ multiplex PCR; TCRdb lists only in-frame clones, some missing. Of under 2,500 clones in the sample, 66% are singletons; the top ten hold roughly 15%. The sample taken for sequencing was tumor tissue. Receptors originate from a human donor with high-grade serous ovarian cancer.

The CDR3: CASSQEGNRNYGYTF. CDR3 nucleotide sequence: TGCGCCAGCAGCCAAGAAGGGAACAGGAACTATGGCTACACCTTC. The chain combines TRBV4-1 with TRBJ1-2; D is possibly TRBD1 (5 bases). This CDR3 is built from 15 residues. V lost 0 bases and J lost 2, with 10 bases in between. Germline CDR1 MGHRA, CDR2 YSYEKL.

The V gene is TRBV6-5, the J gene TRBJ2-5; possibly TRBD1 for D (5 bases). CDR1 is MNHEY and CDR2 is SVGAGI in the germline V gene. V lost 3 bases and J 5 bases, leaving 13 bases between the germline ends. The CDR3 is 14 residues long. The CDR3 loop reads CASSYSSYRETQYF. CDR3 DNA sequence: TGTGCCAGCAGTTATTCGTCTTACAGGGAGACCCAGTACTTC.

CDR3 sequence (DNA): TGTGCCAGCTCTGGGTGGGGGACTGACTACGAGCAGTACTTC. This gives the protein CASSGWGTDYEQYF. This rearrangement joins TRBV27 to TRBJ2-7, with D perhaps matching TRBD2 (6 bases). This CDR3 has 14 amino acids. V was trimmed by 8 bases and J by 3 bases, leaving 17 bases between them. CDR1 is MNHEY and CDR2 is SMNVEV in the germline V gene (reference sequence).

The CDR3 sequence is CASSPLRGPLHF. The CDR3, as DNA: TGTGCCAGCAGTCCCCTTAGGGGCCCCCTCCACTTT. This chain connects TRBV28 to TRBJ1-6; TRBD1 is a possible D gene (5 bases). CDR1 MDHEN and CDR2 SYDVKM come from the germline V gene. V was clipped by 5 bases and J by 13 bases, with 12 bases between them. CDR3 size: 12 residues.

The V call is TRBV19, the J call TRBJ1-1; no reliable D call. Germline lookup yields CDR1 LNHDA and CDR2 SQIVND (reference sequence). The CDR3 has 14 residues. V was trimmed by 5 bases and J by 1 base, leaving 11 bases between them. This chain's CDR3 is CASSLPPENTEAFF. CDR3 nucleotides: TGTGCCAGTAGTTTACCCCCGGAGAACACTGAAGCTTTCTTT.

By frequency in the sample, this clone is large. The chain combines TRBV6-1 with TRBJ1-5; D unclear. CDR3 size: 12 residues. V was clipped by 3 bases and J by 4 bases, with 4 bases between them. Germline CDR1 is MNHNS and CDR2 is SASEGT. CDR3 bases: TGTGCCAGCAGTGAGGGGAATCAGCCCCAGCATTTT. This gives the protein CASSEGNQPQHF.

This clone was seen a handful of times. CDR3 region: CASSLWDWRGTEAFF. As DNA, the CDR3 is TGTGCCAGCAGCCTCTGGGACTGGAGGGGCACTGAAGCTTTCTTT. This chain joins TRBV14 and TRBJ1-1; possible D gene TRBD1, 5 bases. The V gene's germline CDR1 is SGHDN and CDR2 FVKESK. V was cut by 4 bases and J by 4 bases, with 16 bases left in between. This CDR3 comprises 15 residues.

This clone is classed as large. This sequence joins TRBV6-4 and TRBJ1-1, with D possibly TRBD1 on 5 matching bases. The CDR3 is 14 residues long. Trimming cost V 7 bases and J 5 bases, with 17 bases left between them. Germline V gene sequence: CDR1 MRHNA, CDR2 SNTAGT. The CDR3 DNA follows: TGTGCCAGCACCGAAACCCAGGGAGGTACTGAAGCTTTCTTT. Encoded protein: CASTETQGGTEAFF.

This clone was found once. This rearrangement joins TRBV29-1 to TRBJ2-1; 12 bases align to TRBD2. The CDR3 is made up of 14 amino acids. Germline trimming cut 7 bases from V and 4 bases from J; bases unmatched to any gene: 5. CDR1 SQVTM and CDR2 ANQGSEA come from the germline V gene. For the CDR3, the DNA is TGCAGCGCAAGACTAGCGGGGGCGTACAATGAGCAGTTCTTC. It codes for CSARLAGAYNEQFF.

This clone was observed a handful of times. The chain combines TRBV19 with TRBJ1-2; D uncertain. Looked up from germline, CDR1 is LNHDA and CDR2 is SQIVND (reference sequence). CDR3 size: 13 residues. V lost 5 bases and J 1 base, leaving 8 bases between the germline ends. CDR3 DNA: TGTGCCAGTAGTCAGGAGGGTAACTATGGCTACACCTTC. It encodes CASSQEGNYGYTF. Full variable domain (remainder filled in from reference TRBV19 and TRBJ1-2): DGGITQSPKYLFRKEGQNVTLSCEQNLNHDAMYWYRQDPGQGLRLIYYSQIVNDFQKGDIAEGYSVSREKKESFPLTVTSAQKNPTAFYLCASSQEGNYGYTFGSGTRLTVV.